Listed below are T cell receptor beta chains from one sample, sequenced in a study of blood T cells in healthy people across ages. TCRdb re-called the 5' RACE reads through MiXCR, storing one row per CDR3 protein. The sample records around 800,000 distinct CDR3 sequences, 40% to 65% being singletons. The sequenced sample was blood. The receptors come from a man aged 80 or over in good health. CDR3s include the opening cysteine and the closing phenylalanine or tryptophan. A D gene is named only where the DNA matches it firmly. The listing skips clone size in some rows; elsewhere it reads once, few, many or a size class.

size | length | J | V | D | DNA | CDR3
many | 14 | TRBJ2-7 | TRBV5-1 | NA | TGCGCCAGCAGCCACCGGGACACCTCCTACGAGCAGTACTTC | CASSHRDTSYEQYF
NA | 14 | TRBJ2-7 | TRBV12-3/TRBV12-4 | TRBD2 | TGTGCCAGCACCGCCAGCGGGGGCTCCTACGAGCAGTACTTC | CASTASGGSYEQYF
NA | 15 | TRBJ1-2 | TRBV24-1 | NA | TGTGCCACCAGTGATTTTAAGGGGCCTAACTATGGCTACACCTTC | CATSDFKGPNYGYTF
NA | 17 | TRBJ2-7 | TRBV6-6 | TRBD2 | TGTGCCAGCAGTTACTCGAAGTCGGGAGGGCCGGTTAATGAGCAGTACTTC | CASSYSKSGGPVNEQYF
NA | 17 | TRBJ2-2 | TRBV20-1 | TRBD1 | TGCAGTGCTAGAGAGGCCCGGGACAGGGTGAACACCGGGGAGCTGTTTTTT | CSAREARDRVNTGELFF
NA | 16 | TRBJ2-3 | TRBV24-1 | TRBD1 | TGTGCCACCAGTGACAACGGACAGGGGGCAGGAGATACGCAGTATTTT | CATSDNGQGAGDTQYF
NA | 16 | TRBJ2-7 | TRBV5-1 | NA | TGCGCCAGCAGCTTGGGGTCGAGCGGGCCCTCCTACGAGCAGTACTTC | CASSLGSSGPSYEQYF
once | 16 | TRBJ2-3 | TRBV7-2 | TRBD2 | TGTGCCGGCAGCTTAGCGGCTAGCGGGCAGCACAGATACGCGTATTTT | CAGSLAASGQHRYAYF
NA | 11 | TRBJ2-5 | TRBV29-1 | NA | TGCAGCGCTAGCCCAGTGGAGACCCAGTACTTC | CSASPVETQYF
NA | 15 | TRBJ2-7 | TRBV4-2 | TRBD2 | TGTGCCAGCAGCCAGGCGGGACTAGCGGTCCACGAGCAGTACTTC | CASSQAGLAVHEQYF